This T cell receptor beta chain was observed in a study of control samples from healthy donors and cancer patients. Profiling relied on immunoSEQ multiplex PCR, and the TCRdb table lists in-frame clones only, not all of them. The table has 75,000 to 90,000 clones, about 91% seen once. This CDR3 comprises 15 residues. Source material: blood. The receptor was derived from a man in his fifties in good health. The chain employs TRBV12-2 and TRBJ2-3; TRBD2 reflects the table's D call only, with no check against the DNA. TRBV12-2 is classified as a pseudogene. The CDR3 here is CARFAGSGTTDTQYF. In DNA form, the CDR3 reads TGTGCGCGTTTCGCGGGTAGCGGAACCACAGATACGCAGTATTTT.